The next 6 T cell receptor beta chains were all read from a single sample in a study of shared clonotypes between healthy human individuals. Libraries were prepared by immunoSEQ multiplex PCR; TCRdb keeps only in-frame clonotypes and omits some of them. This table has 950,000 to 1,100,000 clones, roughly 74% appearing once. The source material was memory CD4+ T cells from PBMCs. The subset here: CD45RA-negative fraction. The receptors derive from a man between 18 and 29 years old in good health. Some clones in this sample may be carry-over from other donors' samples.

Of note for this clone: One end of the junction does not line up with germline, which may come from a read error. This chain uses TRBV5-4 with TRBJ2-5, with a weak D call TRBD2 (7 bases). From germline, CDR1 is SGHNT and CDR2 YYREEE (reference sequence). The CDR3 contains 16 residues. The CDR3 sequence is CASSPWGGGRQQTQYF. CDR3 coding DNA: TGTGCCAGCAGCCCCTGGGGAGGGGGGCGCCAACAGACCCAGTACTTC.

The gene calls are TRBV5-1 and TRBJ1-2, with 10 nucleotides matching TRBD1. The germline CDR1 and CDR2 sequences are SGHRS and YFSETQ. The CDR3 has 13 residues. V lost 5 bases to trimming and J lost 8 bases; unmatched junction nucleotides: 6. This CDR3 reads CASRPGTGEGYTF. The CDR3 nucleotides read TGCGCCAGCAGACCCGGGACAGGGGAAGGCTACACCTTC.

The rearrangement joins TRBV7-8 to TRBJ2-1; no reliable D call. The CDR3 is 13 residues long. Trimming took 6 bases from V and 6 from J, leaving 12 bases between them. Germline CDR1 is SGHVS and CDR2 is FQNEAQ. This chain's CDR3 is CASRRDRVNEQFF. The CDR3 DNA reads TGTGCCAGCAGAAGAGATAGGGTCAATGAGCAGTTCTTC.

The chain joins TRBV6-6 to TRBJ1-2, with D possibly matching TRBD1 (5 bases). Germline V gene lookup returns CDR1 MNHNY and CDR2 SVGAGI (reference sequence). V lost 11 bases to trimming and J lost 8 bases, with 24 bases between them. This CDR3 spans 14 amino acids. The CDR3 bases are TGTGCCGCACTTGGACCAGGGATTCTTGGCGGCTACACCTTC. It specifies CAALGPGILGGYTF.

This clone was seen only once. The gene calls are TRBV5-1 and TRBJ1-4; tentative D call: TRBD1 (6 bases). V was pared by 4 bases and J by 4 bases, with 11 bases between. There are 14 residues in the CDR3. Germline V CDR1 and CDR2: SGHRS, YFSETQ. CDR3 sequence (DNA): TGCGCCAGCAGCCTGACAGGCATTAATGAAAAACTGTTTTTT. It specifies CASSLTGINEKLFF.

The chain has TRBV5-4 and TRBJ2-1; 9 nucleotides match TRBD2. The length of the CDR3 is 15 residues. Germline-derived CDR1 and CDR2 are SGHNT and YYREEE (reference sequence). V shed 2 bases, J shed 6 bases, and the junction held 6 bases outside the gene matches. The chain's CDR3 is CASSLLGTSSNEQFF. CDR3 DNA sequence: TGTGCCAGCAGCTTACTAGGGACTAGCAGCAATGAGCAGTTCTTC.